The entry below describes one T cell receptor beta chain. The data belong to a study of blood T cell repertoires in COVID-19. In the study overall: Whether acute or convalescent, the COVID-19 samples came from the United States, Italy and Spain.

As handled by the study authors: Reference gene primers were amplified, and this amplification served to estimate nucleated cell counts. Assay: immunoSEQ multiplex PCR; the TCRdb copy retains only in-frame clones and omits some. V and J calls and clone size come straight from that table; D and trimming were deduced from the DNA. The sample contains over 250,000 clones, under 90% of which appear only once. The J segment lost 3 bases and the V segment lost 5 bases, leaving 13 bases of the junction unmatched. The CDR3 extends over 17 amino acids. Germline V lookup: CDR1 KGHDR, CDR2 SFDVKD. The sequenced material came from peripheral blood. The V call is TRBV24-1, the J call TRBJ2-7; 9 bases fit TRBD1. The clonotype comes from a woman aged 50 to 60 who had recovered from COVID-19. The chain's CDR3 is CATSATNRDRVRYEQYF. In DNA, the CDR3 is TGTGCCACCAGTGCCACGAACCGGGACAGGGTACGCTACGAGCAGTACTTC.